The following is a T cell receptor (beta chain) sequence with its context. Its specificity is unknown. This CDR3 region has 17 residues. Unmatched junction bases numbered 17, after V lost 2 bases and J lost 7 bases. Germline V gene lookup returns CDR1 MNHNS and CDR2 SASEGT. The Oncomine TCR Beta short-read assay sequenced DNA from cultured CD4+ T cells. The genomic DNA was obtained from cultured CD4+ T cells by extraction with the QIAamp micro DNA kit. TCRdb analysed the PCR reads with MiXCR anew, one entry per CDR3 protein. The table lists 7,100 or so distinct CDR3 sequences, roughly 70% of them singletons, with over 12% in the top ten. This entry comes from a study of vaccination and CD4 T cells after COVID-19. Described treatment: approximately 9-day PBMC culture with coronavirus spike peptide pools or control peptides (ViraFEST assay).

The TCR originated in a human donor who had recovered from COVID-19. Specimen: CD4+ T cells from blood, cultured in vitro. V is TRBV6-1 and J is TRBJ2-7; 7 nucleotides match TRBD1. The CDR3 loop is CASSESPSPRQGREQYF. The CDR3 region has the DNA TGTGCCAGCAGTGAATCCCCCTCCCCTCGACAGGGCCGAGAGCAGTACTTC.